Below, 17 T cell receptor beta chains from the same sample are listed, as sequenced in a study of response to subunit inactivated influenza vaccine. TCRdb recomputed calls from the RT-PCR reads with MiXCR, one row per CDR3 protein. The data contain around 490,000 distinct CDR3 sequences, under 9% of them singletons. The sample consisted of PBMCs from blood, taken 23 months after vaccination. These receptors were obtained from a man aged 50-75 years who received an inactivated influenza vaccine.

The chain carries TRBV7-2 and TRBJ2-5, with 8 bases identical to TRBD2. This CDR3 is built from 15 residues. Losses at the gene ends were 5 bases for V and 4 bases for J; bases not matched to a gene: 9. Germline V gene lookup returns CDR1 SGHTA and CDR2 FQGNSA. As DNA, the CDR3 is TGTGCCAGCAGCCCGACCACAGCGGGAGTAGAGACCCAGTACTTC. Its protein product is CASSPTTAGVETQYF.

This clonotype was found many times. The chain uses TRBV5-1 and TRBJ2-1, with a weak D call TRBD2 (5 bases). Per the germline V gene, CDR1 is SGHRS and CDR2 is YFSETQ. This CDR3 has 15 residues. V dropped 4 bases and J dropped 4 bases, with 15 bases sitting between them. Here the CDR3 reads CASSPAGAAYNEQFF. As DNA, the CDR3 is TGCGCCAGCAGCCCCGCCGGAGCGGCTTACAATGAGCAGTTCTTC.

This clonotype was counted at least ten times. The chain joins TRBV4-1 to TRBJ2-3; no clear D gene. Germline loops: CDR1 MGHRA, CDR2 YSYEKL. The CDR3 has 15 residues. The V end was cut by 1 base, the J end by 6 bases, with 14 bases between. The CDR3 sequence is CASSQGPRTLDTQYF. The DNA for the CDR3 is TGCGCCAGCAGCCAAGGTCCCCGTACCCTGGATACGCAGTATTTT.

This chain joins TRBV20-1 and TRBJ2-7; 9 bases are shared with TRBD2. CDR3 length: 13 amino acids. J gave up 3 bases and V 6 bases, and 6 bases lay outside the gene matches. Germline V CDR1 and CDR2: DFQATT, SNEGSKA (reference sequence). The CDR3 sequence is CSAASGGIYEQYF. CDR3 DNA sequence: TGCAGTGCCGCAAGCGGGGGGATCTACGAGCAGTACTTC.

This chain joins TRBV20-1 and TRBJ2-5; D remains ambiguous. The CDR3 consists of 13 residues. Germline-derived CDR1 and CDR2 are DFQATT and SNEGSKA (reference sequence). Trimming removed 5 bases from V and 2 bases from J, with 12 bases in between. CDR3 amino acids: CSAQRGRQETQYF. The CDR3 DNA follows: TGCAGTGCTCAGCGTGGCAGACAAGAGACCCAGTACTTC.

This clonotype has a count of ten or more. The chain carries TRBV2 and TRBJ2-2, with D unresolved. Germline V gene lookup returns CDR1 SNHLY and CDR2 FYNNEI. This CDR3 region has 14 residues. Trimming removed 7 bases at V and 5 bases at J, with 14 bases between. CDR3 residues: CASMDRQHTGELFF. The CDR3 DNA sequence: TGTGCCAGCATGGATAGACAACATACCGGGGAGCTGTTTTTT.

This clonotype has only a few counts. The chain couples TRBV20-1 to TRBJ2-7; D not certain. The germline V and J ends were trimmed by 1 base and 0 bases, with 13 bases remaining between them. CDR1 is DFQATT, CDR2 SNEGSKA, per germline (reference sequence). This CDR3 comprises 15 residues. The chain's CDR3 is CSARGTLANSYEQYF. CDR3 sequence (DNA): TGCAGTGCTAGAGGAACCCTCGCCAACTCCTACGAGCAGTACTTC.

There are a few counts of this clonotype. V usage is TRBV18 and J usage is TRBJ1-2; possibly TRBD1 for D (5 bases). Per the germline V gene, CDR1 is KGHSH and CDR2 is LQKENI. V lost 2 bases, J lost 8 bases, and 15 bases lay in between. CDR3 size: 14 residues. The CDR3 DNA reads TGTGCCAGCTCACCAGGGGGGACTACTATGGGCTACACCTTC. As protein: CASSPGGTTMGYTF.

The rearrangement joins TRBV2 to TRBJ2-2; the D is unclear. Germline CDR1 and CDR2: SNHLY and FYNNEI. The CDR3 has 14 amino acids. Trimming took off 6 bases at V and 8 bases at J, with 16 bases between the two ends. CDR3 region: CASSPELGMGELFF. The DNA for the CDR3 is TGTGCCAGCAGCCCCGAACTGGGGATGGGGGAGCTGTTTTTT.

This clonotype was detected only once. This sequence joins TRBV30 and TRBJ1-1; D perhaps matches TRBD1 (6 bases). Trimming left V 0 bases short and J 11 bases short, with 16 bases between. This CDR3 has 13 amino acids. Looked up from germline, CDR1 is GTSNPN and CDR2 is SVGIG (reference sequence). The CDR3 DNA reads TGTGCCTGGAGTGTCAGGGGCGGGGGTAGGGCTTTCTTT. It translates to CAWSVRGGGRAFF.

A few counts support this clonotype. The gene calls are TRBV10-3 and TRBJ2-2, with D perhaps TRBD2 (6 bases). The germline V gene has CDR1 ENHRY and CDR2 SYGVKD. Deletions cut 6 bases from V and 0 bases from J, with 11 bases between. The CDR3 extends over 15 amino acids. CDR3 coding DNA: TGTGCCATCAGGGGGGGTAGCTCGAACACCGGGGAGCTGTTTTTT. It translates to CAIRGGSSNTGELFF.

This clonotype was found a few times. The V call is TRBV12-3 or TRBV12-4, the J call TRBJ2-1; TRBD2 matches at 11 bases. Losses at the gene ends were 6 bases for V and 11 bases for J; bases not matched to a gene: 9. The CDR3 is made up of 14 amino acids. This CDR3 is CASRPTSGGPKQFF. The CDR3 nucleotides read TGTGCCAGCAGACCTACTAGCGGGGGTCCTAAGCAGTTCTTC.

The genes are TRBV27 and TRBJ2-1; D might be TRBD2 (6 bases). Between the trimmed V and J ends, which lost 4 bases and 15 bases, there was a span of 22 bases. Germline CDR1 MNHEY, CDR2 SMNVEV (reference sequence). The CDR3 runs to 14 residues. The CDR3: CASSSPSGAGPRFF. CDR3 sequence (DNA): TGTGCCAGCAGTTCCCCAAGTGGTGCGGGGCCTCGGTTCTTC.

The chain carries TRBV24-1 and TRBJ2-6, with TRBD2 as a possible D gene (5 bases). CDR3 length: 16 residues. Trimming stripped 2 bases from V and 2 bases from J, with 9 bases between. The germline gives CDR1 KGHDR, CDR2 SFDVKD. The CDR3 nucleotides read TGTGCCACCAGTGATTCAATGCGGGCTGGGGCCAACGTCCTGACTTTC. This codes for CATSDSMRAGANVLTF.

J is TRBJ1-1 and V is TRBV4-3, with D unresolved. The CDR3 contains 13 residues. Trimming shortened V by 3 bases and J by 7 bases, and 12 bases separated the two germline ends. Per germline, CDR1 LGHNA and CDR2 YSLEER. CDR3 in amino acids: CASSQARGFEAFF. The CDR3 DNA reads as TGCGCCAGCAGCCAGGCTCGAGGGTTTGAAGCTTTCTTT.

The genes are TRBV7-2 and TRBJ1-6, with D maybe TRBD1 (5 bases). The CDR3 spans 15 residues. Trimming removed 3 bases from V and 10 bases from J, with 16 bases in between. The germline V gene encodes CDR1 SGHTA and CDR2 FQGNSA. For the CDR3, the DNA is TGTGCCAGCAGCTTCATACATGAGAGGGGATCACCCCTCCACTTT. This gives the protein CASSFIHERGSPLHF.

This clonotype was seen many times. The V and J genes are TRBV30 and TRBJ2-3; the match to TRBD2 covers 12 bases. J lost 7 bases, V lost 2 bases, and 7 bases had no gene match. CDR3 size: 15 residues. Germline CDR1 GTSNPN, CDR2 SVGIG (reference sequence). The CDR3 DNA sequence: TGTGCCTGGAGTCTACCACTAGCGGGAGGCTATACGCAGTATTTT. Translating gives CAWSLPLAGGYTQYF.